This paragraph covers one T cell receptor (beta chain) sequence. The antigen is undetermined. In the same sample, other DNA sequences code for this CDR3. The V gene's germline CDR1 is SGHVS and CDR2 FNYEAQ. The CDR3 sequence is 17 residues long. V shed 5 bases, J shed 4 bases, and the junction held 8 bases outside the gene matches. Naive CD8 isolation took CD45RO-negative cells positively selected for CCR7 and excluded terminally differentiated effector memory CD45RA+ cells. Those who donated, Caucasian adults without exception, all lived in Nashville, Tennessee. This sample stems from a study of shared clonotypes between healthy human individuals. Study at large: CD4 naive cells filled three plates per donor, CD4 memory three, CD8 naive two and CD8 memory one. Study-level findings and limits: A handful of donors had around 5% of their naive CD4 clonotypes in common.

Genomic DNA from each subset was divided evenly over several immunoSEQ plates. TCRdb's table, derived via immunoSEQ multiplex PCR, lists solely in-frame clones and lacks some. This sample has roughly 2,000,000 clones, with about 95% found just once. The sequenced sample consisted of naive CD8+ T cells sorted from blood. The source is a man between 18 and 35 years old in good health. The rearrangement links TRBV7-6 to TRBJ2-3, with 14 bases that match TRBD2. The DNA of the CDR3 is TGTGCCAGCAGCCCAGGACTAGCGGGGGGTTTCGCAGATACGCAGTATTTT. Translation: CASSPGLAGGFADTQYF.